This T cell receptor beta chain is drawn from a study of blood T cells in healthy people across ages. Alongside a J-beta primer mix, a sample-barcoded 5' primer served in a second PCR lasting roughly 7 to 11 cycles. TCRdb ran MiXCR on the 5' RACE reads and lists one entry per CDR3 protein. The sample consists of around 1,800,000 distinct CDR3 sequences, around 42% of them appearing once. This clonotype was detected only a few times. With 0 bases removed from V and 0 bases from J, the gap between germline ends came to 12 bases. CDR3 length: 18 amino acids. Germline assignment: CDR1 LNHNV and CDR2 YYDKDF (reference sequence).

The chain uses TRBV15 and TRBJ2-6; D perhaps matches TRBD1 (6 bases). The sequencing input was blood. This sequence was found in a human donor in good health. CDR3 sequence: CATSRDPGQSSGANVLTF. The CDR3 bases are TGTGCCACCAGCAGAGATCCCGGACAGAGCTCTGGGGCCAACGTCCTGACTTTC.